The clone carrying this T cell receptor beta chain was seen just once. This CDR3 is also generated by other DNA sequences in the sample. The junction had 7 bases not matched to a gene; V was cut back by 5 bases and J by 2 bases. The CDR3 runs 15 residues. Germline V gene sequence: CDR1 MNHEY, CDR2 SMNVEV (reference sequence). The sample is drawn from a study of blood T cell repertoires in COVID-19. Study in general: The analysed material was cDNA or gDNA that came from T cells, B-cell-depleted T cells, or PBMCs.

Under the authors' procedure: Estimation of nucleated cell counts was performed using reference gene primer amplification. Clones were sequenced by immunoSEQ multiplex PCR, and TCRdb holds only the in-frame ones, with some missing. The DNA was the basis for D and trimming; V, J and clone size are from that table. This table has approximately 64,000 clones, 81% appearing once. The receptor comes from a woman in her 70s with acute or convalescent COVID-19. The chain links TRBV27 to TRBJ1-2; TRBD1 aligns across 8 bases. The sequenced sample consisted of peripheral blood. CDR3 coding DNA: TGTGCCAGCAGTCCGCGGACAGGGACGAACTATGGCTACACCTTC. The encoded protein is CASSPRTGTNYGYTF.